The rows below give T cell receptor beta chains drawn from one sample of a study of sequential checkpoint blockade in melanoma. Here immunoSEQ multiplex PCR was the method, and the copy in TCRdb shows in-frame clones only, minus some. The sample carries about 25,000 clones, roughly 76% recorded once. The sequences come from CD8+ T cells sorted from blood (inferred from file names), collected from a patient given nivolumab and ipilimumab in sequence. These receptor sequences come from a human donor with melanoma. The CDR3 runs from the conserved cysteine through the conserved F or W. Size is omitted from some rows. Given values are once, few, many or a class for expanded clones.

size	V	J	CDR3
NA	TRBV28	TRBJ2-1	CASSSRDRENNEQFF
NA	TRBV4-3	TRBJ2-3	CASSQVASSTDTQYF
NA	TRBV5-6	TRBJ1-2	CASNHGQGMNYGYTF
NA	TRBV25-1	TRBJ1-4	CASSRQGRLFF
NA	TRBV27	TRBJ2-7	CASSAAGGYEQYF
once	TRBV18	TRBJ2-7	CASSPPLQGSEQYF
NA	TRBV14	TRBJ1-6	CASSPGTIPSGSYNSPLHF
NA	TRBV19	TRBJ2-2	CASSTPWGVLVTGELFF
NA	TRBV5-6	TRBJ1-1	CASSLGQVQNTEAFF
NA	TRBV27	TRBJ1-1	CASGDRGTEAFF
NA	TRBV27	TRBJ2-1	CASSYQRERYNEQFF
few	TRBV7-9	TRBJ2-7	CASTEGTSGPYEQYF
NA	TRBV7-9	TRBJ1-1	CTIRTGENTEAFF
NA	TRBV15	TRBJ1-1	CATGWTGGSTEAFF
NA	TRBV19	TRBJ2-1	CASTEGQGAYNEQFF
NA	TRBV4-1	TRBJ2-4	CASSQEFAGRSKNIQYF
NA	TRBV6-1	TRBJ2-7	CASSDGTSGGYEQYF
NA	TRBV28	TRBJ2-5	CASSSGRRQGETQYF
NA	TRBV4-1	TRBJ2-5	CASSQVHGEQETQYF
NA	TRBV28	TRBJ2-7	CASSESGRAGEQYF
NA	TRBV4-3	TRBJ2-1	CASSQGGEQFF
few	TRBV6-1	TRBJ2-2	CASSPGEVTGELFF
NA	TRBV5-1	TRBJ1-1	CASSLWGQNTEAFF
NA	TRBV15	TRBJ1-3	CATSEKEAGGGNTIYF
NA	TRBV9	TRBJ2-7	CASSVAQGSEQYF
NA	TRBV6-5	TRBJ1-2	CASSAWDRENYGYTF
once	TRBV4-3	TRBJ2-7	CASSQDGQWGQGPYEQYF
NA	TRBV27	TRBJ2-7	CASSFVSAAYEQYF
NA	TRBV2	TRBJ2-1	CASSYNSGGAYNEQFF
NA	TRBV23-1	TRBJ1-3	CASSHVPRDISGNTIYF
NA	TRBV7-2	TRBJ2-7	CASSPYRRSDYEQYF
NA	TRBV9	TRBJ2-5	CASRAGTEETQYF
NA	TRBV7-2	TRBJ2-1	CASSLRLSFTGTNEQFF
NA	TRBV5-6	TRBJ2-7	CASSDLRDEQYF
NA	TRBV6-1	TRBJ1-5	CASSELPGQGNQPQHF
NA	TRBV7-9	TRBJ1-1	CASTERGYATEAFF
NA	TRBV10-3	TRBJ1-4	CAISGTGGFTNEKLFF
few	TRBV4-3	TRBJ2-1	CASSLDSGNYNEQFF
NA	TRBV6-1	TRBJ2-7	CASSGQGTYEQYF
NA	TRBV29-1	NA	CSVERGTKYEQYF
NA	TRBV4-3	TRBJ2-6	CASSQEGGTGANVLTF
once	TRBV29-1	TRBJ2-1	CSVDQPGRSYNEQFF
NA	TRBV7-2	TRBJ2-1	CASSLAGGGVEQFF
once	TRBV4-1	TRBJ2-4	CASSQAEGAGIIQYF
few	TRBV5-4	TRBJ1-4	CASSQEGGERLFF
NA	TRBV25-1	TRBJ2-3	CASSVTDTQYF
once	TRBV28	TRBJ1-2	CASSLTPDDGYTF
NA	TRBV9	TRBJ1-2	CASSRRTGTHYGYTF
NA	TRBV9	TRBJ2-2	CASSGPIEGTGELFF
NA	TRBV7-2	TRBJ2-7	CASSLRWTGRYEQYF
NA	TRBV27	TRBJ2-3	CASSLSRGRGTDTQYF
few	TRBV28	TRBJ1-5	CASSSGQGSNQPQHF
NA	TRBV7-8	TRBJ1-6	CASSLEFGGSYNSPLHF
NA	TRBV10-2	TRBJ1-4	CASSESIATEKLFF
NA	TRBV19	TRBJ2-3	CASSIPADTQYF
NA	TRBV28	TRBJ2-7	CASSTRQTGALAGGVQYF
once	TRBV2	TRBJ2-2	CASSFQRSGENTGELFF
NA	TRBV9	TRBJ2-1	CASSVGYNEQFF
NA	TRBV7-9	TRBJ2-7	CASSSPSGTGTYEQYF